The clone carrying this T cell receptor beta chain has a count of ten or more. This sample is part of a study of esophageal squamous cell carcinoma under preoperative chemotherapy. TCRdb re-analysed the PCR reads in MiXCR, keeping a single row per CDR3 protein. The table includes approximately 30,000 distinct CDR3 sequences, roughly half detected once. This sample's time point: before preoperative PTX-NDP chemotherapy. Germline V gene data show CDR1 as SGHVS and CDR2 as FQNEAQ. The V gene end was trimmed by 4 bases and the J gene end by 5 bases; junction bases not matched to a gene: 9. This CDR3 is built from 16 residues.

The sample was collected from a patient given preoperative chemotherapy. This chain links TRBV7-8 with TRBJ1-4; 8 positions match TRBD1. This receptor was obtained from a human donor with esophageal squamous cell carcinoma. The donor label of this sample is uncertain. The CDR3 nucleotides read TGTGCCAGCAGCTCTTCATGGGGGACAGGAAATGAAAAACTGTTTTTT. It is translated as CASSSSWGTGNEKLFF.